The 4 T cell receptor beta chains below come from one sample, sequenced in a study of CD8+CD57+ T cells in acquired aplastic anemia. Genomic DNA, serving as template, underwent TCR beta VDJ and CDR3 profiling. In TCRdb, the reads were re-called with MiXCR into one record per CDR3 protein. The sample consists of about 190,000 distinct CDR3 sequences, 50% to 75% of them appearing once. The material sequenced was sorted CD4+, CD8+, or CD8+CD57+ T cells (not recorded which) from PBMCs. The receptors were sampled from a human donor with severe aplastic anemia or a healthy control (not recorded which).

This clonotype showed up just once. One end of the junction varies from germline; a read error may be responsible. The chain couples TRBV5-1 to TRBJ2-7, with TRBD2 matching 7 bases. Germline V CDR1 and CDR2: SGHRS, YFSETQ. The CDR3 runs 16 residues. The chain's CDR3 is CASSVAGRVGIDEQYF. For the CDR3, the DNA is TGTGCCAGCAGCGTAGCGGGCAGGGTAGGGATCGACGAGCAGTACTTC. Looking up the rest from reference TRBV5-1 and TRBJ2-7 gives the full variable domain: KAGVTQTPRYLIKTRGQQVTLSCSPISGHRSVSWYQQTPGQGLQFLFEYFSETQRNKGNFPGRFSGRQFSNSRSEMNVSTLELGDSALYLCASSVAGRVGIDEQYFGPGTRLTVT.

This clonotype was seen ten or more times. This chain links TRBV12-3 or TRBV12-4 with TRBJ2-3; TRBD2 is a possible D gene (7 bases). The V end lost 6 bases, the J end lost 4 bases, and 11 bases lay between the germline ends. This CDR3 contains 13 residues. CDR3 region: CASSWGGPDTQYF. The CDR3 nucleotides are TGTGCCAGCAGCTGGGGGGGGCCAGATACGCAGTATTTT.

This clonotype was found a few times. The chain has TRBV7-2 and TRBJ1-2, with TRBD1 identical over 7 bases. The germline gives CDR1 SGHTA, CDR2 FQGNSA. The CDR3 has 13 amino acids. V shed 5 bases, J shed 9 bases, and the junction held 9 bases outside the gene matches. In nucleotides, the CDR3 is TGTGCCAGCAGCCCAGAGACAGGGTTAAGCTACACCTTC. Its translation is CASSPETGLSYTF.

The chain uses TRBV18 and TRBJ2-1, with 8 bases lining up with TRBD2. V gave up 3 bases and J gave up 6 bases; unmatched junction bases: 4. The CDR3 has 14 amino acids. Germline lookup yields CDR1 KGHSH and CDR2 LQKENI. DNA of the CDR3: TGTGCCAGCTCACCGTCGGGGGGGCTCAATGAGCAGTTCTTC. Translation: CASSPSGGLNEQFF.